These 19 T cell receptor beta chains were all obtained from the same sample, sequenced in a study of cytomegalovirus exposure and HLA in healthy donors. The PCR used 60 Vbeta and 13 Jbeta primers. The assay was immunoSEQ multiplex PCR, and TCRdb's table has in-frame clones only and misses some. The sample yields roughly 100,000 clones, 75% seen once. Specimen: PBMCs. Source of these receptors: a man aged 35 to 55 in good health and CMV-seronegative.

CDR3 coding DNA: TGTGCCAGTAGTGCGGGGACAGGGGATGGCTACACCTTC. Translation: CASSAGTGDGYTF. V and J are TRBV19 and TRBJ1-2; 10 bases are a match to TRBD1. V shed 5 bases and J 6 bases; nucleotides not matched to a gene: 3. The CDR3 runs 13 residues. CDR1 LNHDA and CDR2 SQIVND come from the germline V gene (reference sequence).

The CDR3: CSVEDPQGVSGELFF. CDR3 bases: TGCAGCGTTGAAGATCCACAGGGGGTATCCGGGGAGCTGTTTTTT. The chain links TRBV29-1 to TRBJ2-2, with 8 bases matching TRBD1. V lost 0 bases to trimming and J lost 6 bases; unmatched junction nucleotides: 6. CDR1 SQVTM and CDR2 ANQGSEA come from the germline V gene. CDR3 length: 15 residues.

The CDR3 coding sequence is TGCGCCAGCAGCCTAACAGGGGACTTAACCTACGAGCAGTACTTC. Translating it yields CASSLTGDLTYEQYF. The rearrangement links TRBV4-1 to TRBJ2-7; TRBD1 is a possible D gene (7 bases). V lost 4 bases and J lost 2, with 15 bases in between. This CDR3 contains 15 residues. The germline V gene has CDR1 MGHRA and CDR2 YSYEKL.

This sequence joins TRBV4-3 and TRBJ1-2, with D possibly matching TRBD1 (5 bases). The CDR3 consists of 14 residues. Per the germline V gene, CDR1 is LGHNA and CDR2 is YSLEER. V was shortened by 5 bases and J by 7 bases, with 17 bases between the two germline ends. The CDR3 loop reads CASSFLGGAGGYTF. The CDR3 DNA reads TGCGCCAGCAGCTTTCTCGGGGGTGCCGGTGGCTACACCTTC.

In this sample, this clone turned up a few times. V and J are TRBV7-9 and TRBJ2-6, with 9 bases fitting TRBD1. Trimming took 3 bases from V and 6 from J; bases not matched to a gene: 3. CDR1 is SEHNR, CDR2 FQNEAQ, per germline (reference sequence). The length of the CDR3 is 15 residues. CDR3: CASSFGTGLANVLTF. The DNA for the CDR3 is TGTGCCAGCAGCTTTGGGACAGGGTTGGCCAACGTCCTGACTTTC.

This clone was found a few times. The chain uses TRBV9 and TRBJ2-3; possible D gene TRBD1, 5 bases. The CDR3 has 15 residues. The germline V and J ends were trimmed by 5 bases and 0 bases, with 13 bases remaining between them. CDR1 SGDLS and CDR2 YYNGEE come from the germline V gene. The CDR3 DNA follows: TGTGCCAGCAGTGACGACAGCTCTAGCACAGATACGCAGTATTTT. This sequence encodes CASSDDSSSTDTQYF.

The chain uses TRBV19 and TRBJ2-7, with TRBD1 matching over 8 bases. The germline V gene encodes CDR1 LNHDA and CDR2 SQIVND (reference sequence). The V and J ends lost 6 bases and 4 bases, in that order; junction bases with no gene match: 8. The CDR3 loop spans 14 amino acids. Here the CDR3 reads CASRSTGGWYEQYF. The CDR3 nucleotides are TGTGCCAGTAGATCCACAGGGGGATGGTACGAGCAGTACTTC.

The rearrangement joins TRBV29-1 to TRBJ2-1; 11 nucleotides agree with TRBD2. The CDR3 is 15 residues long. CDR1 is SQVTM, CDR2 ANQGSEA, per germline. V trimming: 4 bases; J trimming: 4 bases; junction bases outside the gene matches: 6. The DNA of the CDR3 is TGCAGCGTTGCCCAAACTAGCGGGGGATACAATGAGCAGTTCTTC. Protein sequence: CSVAQTSGGYNEQFF.

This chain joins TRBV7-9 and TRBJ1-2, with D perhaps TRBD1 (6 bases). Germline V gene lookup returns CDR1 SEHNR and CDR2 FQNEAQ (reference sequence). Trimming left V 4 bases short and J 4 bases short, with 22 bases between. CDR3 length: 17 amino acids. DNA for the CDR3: TGTGCCAGCAGCTCGAGGGGGGAGGGGCCGCGGGGCTATGGCTACACCTTC. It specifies CASSSRGEGPRGYGYTF.

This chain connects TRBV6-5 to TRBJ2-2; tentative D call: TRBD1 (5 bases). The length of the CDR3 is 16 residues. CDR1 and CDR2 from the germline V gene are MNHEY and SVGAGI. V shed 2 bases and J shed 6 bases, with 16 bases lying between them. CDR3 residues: CASSYLAGIIAGELFF. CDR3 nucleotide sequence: TGTGCCAGCAGTTACCTGGCAGGGATTATAGCCGGGGAGCTGTTTTTT.

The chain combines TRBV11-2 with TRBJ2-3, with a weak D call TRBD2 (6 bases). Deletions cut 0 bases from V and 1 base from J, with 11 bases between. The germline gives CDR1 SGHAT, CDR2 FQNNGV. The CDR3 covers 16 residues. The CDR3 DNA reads TGTGCCAGCAGCTTAGAGACGGGAGCGGGCACAGATACGCAGTATTTT. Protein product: CASSLETGAGTDTQYF.

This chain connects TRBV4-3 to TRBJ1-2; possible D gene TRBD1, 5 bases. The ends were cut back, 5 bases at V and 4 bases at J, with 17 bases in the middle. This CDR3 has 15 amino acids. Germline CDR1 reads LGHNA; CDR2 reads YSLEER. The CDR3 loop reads CASSTQGVGVYGYTF. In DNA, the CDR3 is TGCGCCAGCAGCACCCAGGGTGTAGGAGTCTATGGCTACACCTTC.

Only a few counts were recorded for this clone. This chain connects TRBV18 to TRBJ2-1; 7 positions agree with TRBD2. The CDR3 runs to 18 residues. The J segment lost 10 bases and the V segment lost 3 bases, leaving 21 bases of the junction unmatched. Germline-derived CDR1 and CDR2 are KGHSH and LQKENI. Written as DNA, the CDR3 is TGTGCCAGCTCACCGGGCCTTGAAGCGGGAATATACAATGTGGAGCAGTTCTTC. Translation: CASSPGLEAGIYNVEQFF.

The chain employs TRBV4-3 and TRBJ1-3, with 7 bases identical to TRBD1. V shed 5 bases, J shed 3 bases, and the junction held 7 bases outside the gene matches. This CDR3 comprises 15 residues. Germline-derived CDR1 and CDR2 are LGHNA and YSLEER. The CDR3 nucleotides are TGCGCCAGCAGCGTGACAGGGAGTATTGGAAACACCATATATTTT. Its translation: CASSVTGSIGNTIYF.

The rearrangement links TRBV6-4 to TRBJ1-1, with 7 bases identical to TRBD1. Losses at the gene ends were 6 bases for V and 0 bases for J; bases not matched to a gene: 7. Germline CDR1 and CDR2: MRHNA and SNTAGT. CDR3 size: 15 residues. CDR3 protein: CASSRDSYMNTEAFF. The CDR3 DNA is TGTGCCAGCAGCCGGGACAGTTACATGAACACTGAAGCTTTCTTT.

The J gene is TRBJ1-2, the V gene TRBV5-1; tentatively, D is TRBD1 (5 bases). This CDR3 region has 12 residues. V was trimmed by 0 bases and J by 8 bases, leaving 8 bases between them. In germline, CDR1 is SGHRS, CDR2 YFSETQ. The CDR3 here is CASSLAGEGYTF. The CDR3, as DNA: TGCGCCAGCAGCTTGGCGGGGGAAGGCTACACCTTC.

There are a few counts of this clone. The CDR3 DNA is TGTGCCAGCAGCCGACTAGCTCCCGGGGAGCTGTTTTTT. Translation gives CASSRLAPGELFF. The rearrangement joins TRBV5-6 to TRBJ2-2; 7 bases are shared with TRBD2. V dropped 4 bases and J dropped 6; count of bases not matched to a gene: 3. The CDR3 extends over 13 amino acids. Per the germline V gene, CDR1 is SGHDT and CDR2 is YYEEEE.

The CDR3 here is CSVGVRGIYEQYF. The CDR3 DNA follows: TGCAGCGTGGGAGTCCGGGGGATCTACGAGCAGTACTTC. The chain carries TRBV29-1 and TRBJ2-5, with D maybe TRBD2 (6 bases). The J call may not be correct, given that the DNA end is closer to TRBJ2-7. Germline V CDR1 and CDR2: SQVTM, ANQGSEA. The CDR3 contains 13 residues.

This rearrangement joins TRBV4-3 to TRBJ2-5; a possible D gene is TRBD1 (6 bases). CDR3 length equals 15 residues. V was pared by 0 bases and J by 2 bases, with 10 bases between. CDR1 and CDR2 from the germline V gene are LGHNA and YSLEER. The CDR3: CASSQDYRAQETQYF. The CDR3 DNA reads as TGCGCCAGCAGCCAAGATTACAGGGCTCAAGAGACCCAGTACTTC.